Listed here are 25 T cell receptor beta chains from one sample, sequenced in a study of blood T cell repertoires in COVID-19. The repertoire was sequenced with immunoSEQ multiplex PCR; TCRdb's copy has only in-frame clones and lacks some. The sample contains 270,000 or so clones, roughly 85% of which appear only once. Sequencing input: peripheral blood. The origin of the receptors is a woman aged 45-65 years who had recovered from COVID-19.

The gene calls are TRBV7-2 and TRBJ2-5; D may be TRBD2 (6 bases). Germline V gene lookup returns CDR1 SGHTA and CDR2 FQGNSA. The V end lost 5 bases, the J end lost 7 bases, and 14 bases lay between the germline ends. CDR3 length: 13 residues. CDR3 loop: CASSAGRRGTQYF. CDR3 coding DNA: TGTGCCAGCAGCGCGGGACGACGGGGGACCCAGTACTTC.

The chain carries TRBV12-3 or TRBV12-4 and TRBJ2-3; D not certain. The CDR3 length is 13 residues. Trimming pared 2 bases from V and 5 bases from J, leaving 8 bases between. The CDR3 region has the DNA TGTGCCAGCAGTTTACTGATCGGAGATACGCAGTATTTT. The encoded protein is CASSLLIGDTQYF.

This clone turned up a few times. The chain uses TRBV5-6 and TRBJ1-2; 8 bases match TRBD1. V lost 4 bases and J lost 4; bases outside the gene matches: 12. Per the germline V gene, CDR1 is SGHDT and CDR2 is YYEEEE. The CDR3 length is 16 residues. CDR3 in DNA: TGTGCCAGCAGCCCGGGGGGACAGGAGACCTTCTATGGCTACACCTTC. Its translation: CASSPGGQETFYGYTF.

The chain combines TRBV9 with TRBJ2-1; 10 positions match TRBD1. The CDR3 consists of 16 residues. Germline CDR1 reads SGDLS; CDR2 reads YYNGEE. With V trimmed by 3 bases and J by 6 bases, 9 bases remained unmatched. As DNA, the CDR3 is TGTGCCAGCAGCGCGTTGACAGGGGGCAACGGCAATGAGCAGTTCTTC. Translating gives CASSALTGGNGNEQFF.

The chain has TRBV6-6 and TRBJ1-5, with TRBD1 matching 7 bases. Germline CDR1 and CDR2: MNHNY and SVGAGI (reference sequence). The CDR3 is made up of 15 amino acids. V lost 5 bases and J lost 6; bases outside the gene matches: 10. CDR3 DNA: TGTGCCAGCAGTACCCGACAGGGTTCAGGTCAGCCCCAGCATTTT. Translated, it gives CASSTRQGSGQPQHF.

This sequence joins TRBV27 and TRBJ2-1; tentatively, D is TRBD2 (6 bases). CDR1 is MNHEY, CDR2 SMNVEV, per germline (reference sequence). The CDR3 is 14 amino acids. Trimming left V 3 bases short and J 3 bases short, with 9 bases between. The CDR3: CASSFPGLYNEQFF. The DNA of the CDR3 is TGTGCCAGCAGTTTCCCGGGACTCTACAATGAGCAGTTCTTC.

The chain has TRBV5-1 and TRBJ2-7; the match to TRBD2 covers 9 bases. CDR1 is SGHRS and CDR2 is YFSETQ in the germline V gene. The CDR3 consists of 16 residues. The V segment lost 2 bases and the J segment 1 base; nucleotides outside the gene matches: 7. The CDR3, as DNA: TGCGCCAGCAGCTTCGAGCGGGGGGCCCTTTCCTACGAGCAGTACTTC. Translated: CASSFERGALSYEQYF.

The chain couples TRBV5-1 to TRBJ2-3; 9 positions match TRBD2. Trimming removed 0 bases from V and 0 bases from J; junction bases left unmatched: 8. The CDR3 is 18 residues long. Germline CDR1 is SGHRS and CDR2 is YFSETQ. The CDR3 here is CASSLAARGGPSTDTQYF. CDR3 nucleotide sequence: TGCGCCAGCAGCTTGGCGGCGCGGGGGGGGCCGAGCACAGATACGCAGTATTTT.

The chain has TRBV20-1 and TRBJ2-1, with unresolved D. V lost 3 bases and J 0 bases, leaving 12 bases between the germline ends. Germline CDR1 and CDR2: DFQATT and SNEGSKA (reference sequence). The CDR3 loop spans 15 amino acids. The CDR3 here is CSASGYGGSYNEQFF. CDR3 DNA: TGCAGTGCTAGTGGTTACGGTGGCTCCTACAATGAGCAGTTCTTC.

The V gene is TRBV7-2, the J gene TRBJ2-1; tentative D call: TRBD2 (5 bases). CDR1 is SGHTA, CDR2 FQGNSA, per germline. V was cut by 1 base and J by 7 bases, with 11 bases left in between. The CDR3 loop spans 14 amino acids. The CDR3 nucleotides read TGTGCCAGCAGCTTAGAGGCTAGCTGGAATGAGCAGTTCTTC. The encoded protein is CASSLEASWNEQFF.

The chain couples TRBV3-1 (or the pseudogene TRBV3-2) to TRBJ2-7; TRBD2 aligns across 8 bases. With 2 bases clipped from V and 2 bases from J, the junction kept 11 bases outside the gene matches. CDR1 is LGHDT, CDR2 YNNKEL, per germline (reference sequence). CDR3 length: 17 amino acids. The CDR3 loop reads CASSQTSGATWPYEQYF. The CDR3 DNA reads as TGTGCCAGCAGCCAAACTAGCGGAGCTACTTGGCCCTACGAGCAGTACTTC.

The rearrangement links TRBV5-4 to TRBJ2-2, with TRBD2 matching over 13 bases. The length of the CDR3 is 15 residues. V shed 7 bases and J 0 bases; nucleotides not matched to a gene: 0. The germline CDR1 and CDR2 sequences are SGHNT and YYREEE (reference sequence). The CDR3 region is CASGLAGANTGELFF. The DNA for the CDR3 is TGTGCCAGCGGACTAGCGGGGGCGAACACCGGGGAGCTGTTTTTT.

V usage is TRBV5-6 and J usage is TRBJ1-1, with no clear D. V lost 0 bases, J lost 1 base, and 7 bases lay in between. Looked up from germline, CDR1 is SGHDT and CDR2 is YYEEEE. This CDR3 has 14 residues. CDR3 nucleotide sequence: TGTGCCAGCAGCTTGGCGGGGTGGAACACTGAAGCTTTCTTT. Translating it yields CASSLAGWNTEAFF.

This chain connects TRBV11-2 to TRBJ1-1, with D unclear. Trimming took off 1 base at V and 13 bases at J, with 13 bases between the two ends. Germline V gene sequence: CDR1 SGHAT, CDR2 FQNNGV. The CDR3 loop spans 12 amino acids. The CDR3 region is CASSLGVTRGFF. The CDR3 bases are TGTGCCAGCAGCTTAGGGGTAACCAGAGGTTTCTTT.

A few counts support this clone. This sequence joins TRBV9 and TRBJ2-1; 8 nucleotides agree with TRBD2. With 0 bases clipped from V and 4 bases from J, the junction kept 3 bases outside the gene matches. The CDR3 is 15 amino acids. Germline V gene lookup returns CDR1 SGDLS and CDR2 YYNGEE. The CDR3 DNA reads TGTGCCAGCAGCGTAGCACTAGCGGTTTACAATGAGCAGTTCTTC. Its translation: CASSVALAVYNEQFF.

This chain's CDR3 is CASRGTSGVGRQFF. The CDR3 nucleotides read TGTGCCAGCAGAGGGACTAGCGGGGTAGGGCGGCAGTTCTTC. V and J are TRBV6-4 and TRBJ2-1, with 13 bases aligning to TRBD2. Germline V gives CDR1 MRHNA, CDR2 SNTAGT. The ends lost 6 bases at V and 12 bases at J; junction bases unmatched: 8. There are 14 residues in the CDR3.

The chain links TRBV5-6 to TRBJ2-6; TRBD2 matches 11 bases. Germline V CDR1 and CDR2: SGHDT, YYEEEE. V shed 0 bases and J 0 bases; nucleotides not matched to a gene: 5. The CDR3 covers 19 residues. The CDR3 bases are TGTGCCAGCAGCTTGGTAGGACTAGCGGGTTTCTCTGGGGCCAACGTCCTGACTTTC. Protein sequence: CASSLVGLAGFSGANVLTF.

The chain employs TRBV5-4 and TRBJ2-7, with 11 bases fitting TRBD1. V lost 4 bases, J lost 3 bases, and 6 bases stayed unmatched. CDR3 length equals 15 residues. CDR1 is SGHNT and CDR2 is YYREEE in the germline V gene (reference sequence). The CDR3 spells CASSNRDRGDYEQYF. The DNA for the CDR3 is TGTGCCAGCAGCAACCGGGACAGGGGGGACTACGAGCAGTACTTC.

The genes are TRBV19 and TRBJ2-1; TRBD1 matches at 7 bases. The V and J ends lost 5 bases and 9 bases, in that order; junction bases with no gene match: 7. CDR3 length: 13 residues. Germline V gives CDR1 LNHDA, CDR2 SQIVND (reference sequence). The CDR3 is CASSRQGVGEQFF. The CDR3, as DNA: TGTGCCAGTAGTCGGCAGGGGGTGGGTGAGCAGTTCTTC.

This clone was counted only a few times. This chain links TRBV6-4 with TRBJ2-7; tentative D call: TRBD1 (5 bases). The V end lost 3 bases, the J end lost 0 bases, and 12 bases lay between the germline ends. CDR1 is MRHNA and CDR2 is SNTAGT in the germline V gene. The CDR3 is 15 residues long. The CDR3: CASSDVTGLSYEQYF. The CDR3 DNA sequence: TGTGCCAGCAGTGATGTAACAGGCCTCTCCTACGAGCAGTACTTC.

V and J are TRBV19 and TRBJ2-7, with TRBD2 matching 10 bases. This CDR3 spans 14 amino acids. Germline CDR1 reads LNHDA; CDR2 reads SQIVND (reference sequence). V gave up 5 bases and J gave up 2 bases; unmatched junction bases: 3. CDR3 DNA sequence: TGTGCCAGTAGTTCGACTAGCGGGCCCTACGAGCAGTACTTC. As protein: CASSSTSGPYEQYF.

The chain joins TRBV6-2 or TRBV6-3 to TRBJ2-5, with D perhaps TRBD1 (6 bases). V was shortened by 2 bases and J by 2 bases, with 12 bases between the two germline ends. This CDR3 is 15 amino acids long. Germline V gene lookup returns CDR1 MNHEY and CDR2 SVGEGT. CDR3 coding DNA: TGTGCCAGCAGTTACCCTCCAGGGGATCAAGAGACCCAGTACTTC. The encoded protein is CASSYPPGDQETQYF.

V usage is TRBV7-9 and J usage is TRBJ1-6, with 7 bases identical to TRBD1. The CDR3 runs to 14 residues. The trim removed 5 bases at V and 7 bases at J, leaving 5 bases unmatched. Germline CDR1 and CDR2: SEHNR and FQNEAQ (reference sequence). The CDR3 protein is CASSQGQINSPLHF. The CDR3 DNA is TGTGCCAGCAGCCAGGGACAGATCAATTCACCCCTCCACTTT. Full variable domain (missing parts from reference TRBV7-9 and TRBJ1-6): DTGVSQNPRHKITKRGQNVTFRCDPISEHNRLYWYRQTLGQGPEFLTYFQNEAQLEKSRLLSDRFSAERPKGSFSTLEIQRTEQGDSAMYLCASSQGQINSPLHFGNGTRLTVT.

This rearrangement joins TRBV7-3 to TRBJ2-2; TRBD2 agrees at 10 bases. J was trimmed by 5 bases and V by 3 bases; bases with no gene match: 6. This CDR3 spans 16 amino acids. Germline assignment: CDR1 SGHTA and CDR2 FQGTGA. CDR3 sequence (DNA): TGTGCCAGCAGCTTTGCTAGCGGGAGTGGTACCGGGGAGCTGTTTTTT. As protein: CASSFASGSGTGELFF.

J is TRBJ1-2 and V is TRBV5-1, with 7 bases lining up with TRBD1. This CDR3 contains 15 residues. CDR1 is SGHRS and CDR2 is YFSETQ in the germline V gene. The V and J ends lost 1 base and 5 bases, in that order; junction bases with no gene match: 8. The CDR3 protein is CASSLPTGPTYGYTF. CDR3 nucleotide sequence: TGCGCCAGCAGCTTGCCGACAGGGCCCACGTATGGCTACACCTTC.